The clone carrying this TCR beta chain was observed a single time. Clones were read by immunoSEQ multiplex PCR, and TCRdb kept only the in-frame ones, dropping some. The data show approximately 65,000 clones, about 81% seen once. The sample originates from a study of blood T cell repertoires in COVID-19. Germline values: CDR1 LNHDA, CDR2 SQIVND (reference sequence). V lost 10 bases to trimming and J lost 4 bases, with 17 bases between them. CDR3 length equals 13 residues. The chain employs TRBV19 and TRBJ2-7; maybe TRBD2 (5 bases). Material: peripheral blood. The TCR was taken from an elderly man with acute or convalescent COVID-19. In DNA form, the CDR3 reads TGTGCCACAGCTAGGGAGTTTCAGTACGAGCAGTACTTC. This codes for CATAREFQYEQYF.